This passage covers 2 T cell receptor beta chains from one sample sequenced in a study of shared clonotypes between healthy human individuals (dated by TCRdb to about 2020). Library generation was performed with the immunoSEQ multiplex PCR assay. The clones in this table, taken by TCRdb from immuneACCESS, are in-frame only. Not every clone is retained; where verified, under half of the shortfall comes from an unresolved V gene, and the cause of the rest is unknown. The sample data list about half a million clones, and approximately 71% of these were observed just once. More than 10% of the sample goes to the ten largest clones. The sample taken for sequencing was PBMCs. The receptors here all came from a middle-aged woman in good health. Some clones in this sample may be carry-over from other donors' samples.

Worth noting for this clone: One end of the junction fails to match germline, which may point to a read error. This chain uses TRBV7-7 with TRBJ2-1; TRBD2 matches 12 bases. CDR3 length equals 15 residues. Germline CDR1 reads SSHAT; CDR2 reads FNYEAQ (reference sequence). CDR3 protein: CASSPASGRGNEQFF. The CDR3 DNA reads as TGTGCTAGCAGCCCCGCTAGCGGGAGGGGAAATGAGCAGTTCTTC.

A note on this clone: The same CDR3 arises from other DNA sequences in this sample as well. This rearrangement joins TRBV28 to TRBJ1-1; D unclear. Trimming removed 6 bases at V and 4 bases at J, with 12 bases between. This CDR3 contains 13 residues. CDR1 is MDHEN, CDR2 SYDVKM, per germline. CDR3 nucleotides: TGTGCCAGCAGCCCCACGAGCTTCACTGAAGCTTTCTTT. This codes for CASSPTSFTEAFF.